The sequence of this T cell receptor beta chain was determined in a study of identical twins. The CDR3 spans 12 residues. The germline V gene encodes CDR1 DFQATT and CDR2 SNEGSKA (reference sequence). Deletions cut 4 bases from V and 2 bases from J, with 7 bases between. Each CDR3 protein gets one entry after TCRdb re-called the 5' RACE reads with MiXCR. The table lists hundreds of thousands of distinct CDR3 sequences, 10% to 15% of them singletons. Notes on the study in general: The models gave estimates that fell short of the out-of-frame TCR alpha sharing seen in monozygotic twins.

The table lists this clonotype with a few counts. Its antigen is not known. These sequences were also reported in another study, on yellow fever vaccine responses in identical twins. That report adds: Twins reportedly showed a vaccine T cell response that seemed partly convergent and partly personalized.

This clonotype was sampled from a woman aged 18-29 years in good health. Material: PBMCs. This chain joins TRBV20-1 and TRBJ2-3; D possibly corresponds to TRBD1 (5 bases). The CDR3 protein is CSAKTATDTQYF. The CDR3 bases are TGCAGTGCTAAGACAGCCACAGATACGCAGTATTTT.